This T cell receptor (beta chain) is from a study of blood T cell repertoires in COVID-19. In the study overall: T cells, B-cell-depleted T cells, or PBMCs supplied cDNA or gDNA.

CDR1 is LNHDA and CDR2 is SQIVND in the germline V gene (reference sequence). CDR3 length: 14 residues. V was cut by 2 bases and J by 4 bases, with 11 bases left in between. In the authors' workflow: Scientists estimated how many nucleated cells there were by amplifying reference gene primers. TCRdb's table, derived via immunoSEQ multiplex PCR, lists solely in-frame clones and lacks some. From that table come the V and J calls and clone size; the DNA was used to work out D and trimming. The table has 110,000 to 150,000 clones, around 73% seen once. Study members were between roughly 18 and 89 years old and lived in 25 or so US regions. Assignments of participants to cohorts depended upon their own reported clinical history.

The sample consisted of PBMCs or T cells enriched from blood (not recorded which). This TCR derives from a woman between 50 and 59 years old who had recovered from COVID-19. This rearrangement joins TRBV19 to TRBJ1-2; D not resolved. CDR3 sequence: CASSIMARSYGYTF. The CDR3 nucleotides are TGTGCCAGTAGTATAATGGCAAGATCCTATGGCTACACCTTC.